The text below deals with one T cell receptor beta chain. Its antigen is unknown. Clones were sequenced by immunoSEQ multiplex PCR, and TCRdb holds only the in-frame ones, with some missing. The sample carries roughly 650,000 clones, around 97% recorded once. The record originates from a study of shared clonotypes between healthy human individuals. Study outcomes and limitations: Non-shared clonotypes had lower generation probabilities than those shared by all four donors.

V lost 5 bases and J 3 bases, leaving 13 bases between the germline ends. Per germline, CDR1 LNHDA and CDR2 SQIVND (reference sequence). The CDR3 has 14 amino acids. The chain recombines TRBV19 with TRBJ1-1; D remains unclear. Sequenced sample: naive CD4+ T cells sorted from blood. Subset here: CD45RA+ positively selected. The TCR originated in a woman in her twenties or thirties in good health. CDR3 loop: CASSRIRDYTEAFF. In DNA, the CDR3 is TGTGCCAGTAGTCGTATAAGGGATTACACTGAAGCTTTCTTT. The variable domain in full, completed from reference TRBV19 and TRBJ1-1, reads DGGITQSPKYLFRKEGQNVTLSCEQNLNHDAMYWYRQDPGQGLRLIYYSQIVNDFQKGDIAEGYSVSREKKESFPLTVTSAQKNPTAFYLCASSRIRDYTEAFFGQGTRLTVV.